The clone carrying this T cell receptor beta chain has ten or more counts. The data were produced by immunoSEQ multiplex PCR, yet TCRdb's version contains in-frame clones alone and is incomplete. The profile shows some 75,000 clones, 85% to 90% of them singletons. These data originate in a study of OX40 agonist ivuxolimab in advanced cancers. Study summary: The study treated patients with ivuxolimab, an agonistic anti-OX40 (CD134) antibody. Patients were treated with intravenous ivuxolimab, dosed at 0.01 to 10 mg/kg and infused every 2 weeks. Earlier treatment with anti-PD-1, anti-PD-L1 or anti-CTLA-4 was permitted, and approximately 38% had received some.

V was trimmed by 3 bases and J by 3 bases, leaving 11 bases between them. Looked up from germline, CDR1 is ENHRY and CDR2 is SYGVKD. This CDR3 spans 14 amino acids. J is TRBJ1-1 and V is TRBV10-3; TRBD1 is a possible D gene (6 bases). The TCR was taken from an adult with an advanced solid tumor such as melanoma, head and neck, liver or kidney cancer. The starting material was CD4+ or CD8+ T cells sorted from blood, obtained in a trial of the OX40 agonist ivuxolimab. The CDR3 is CAISETQGHTEAFF. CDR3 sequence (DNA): TGTGCCATCAGTGAAACACAGGGACACACTGAAGCTTTCTTT.